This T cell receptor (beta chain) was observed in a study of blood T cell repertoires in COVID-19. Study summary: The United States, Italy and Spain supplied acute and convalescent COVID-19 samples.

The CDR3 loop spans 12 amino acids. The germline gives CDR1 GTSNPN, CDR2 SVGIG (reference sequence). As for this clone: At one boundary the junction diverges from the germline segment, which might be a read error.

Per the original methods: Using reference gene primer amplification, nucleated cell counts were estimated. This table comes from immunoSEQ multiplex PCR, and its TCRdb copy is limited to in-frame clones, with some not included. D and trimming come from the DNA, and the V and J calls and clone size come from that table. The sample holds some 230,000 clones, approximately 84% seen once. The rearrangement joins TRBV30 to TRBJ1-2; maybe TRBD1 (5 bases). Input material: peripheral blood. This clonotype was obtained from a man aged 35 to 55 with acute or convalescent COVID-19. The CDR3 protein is CAWSVGRDDLLF. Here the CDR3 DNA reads TGTGCCTGGAGTGTAGGCAGGGATGACTTACTATTC.